This T cell receptor beta chain originates from a study of blood T cells in healthy people across ages. A sample-barcoded 5' primer and a J-beta primer mix were used in a second PCR of roughly 6 to 11 cycles. TCRdb recomputed calls from the 5' RACE reads with MiXCR, one row per CDR3 protein. The sample consists of about 1.1 million distinct CDR3 sequences, around two fifths of them appearing once. In its sample, this clonotype was seen a few times. Per germline, CDR1 SEHNR and CDR2 FQNEAQ (reference sequence). V lost 5 bases and J lost 7, with 17 bases in between. This CDR3 contains 14 residues. The chain uses TRBV7-9 and TRBJ1-2, with D perhaps matching TRBD1 (5 bases). The specimen sequenced was blood. The TCR originated in a man between 18 and 29 years old in good health. Here the CDR3 DNA reads TGTGCCAGCAGCCTCCTGGGGGGATCGGGTGGCTACACCTTC. This codes for CASSLLGGSGGYTF.